The entry below gives a single TCR beta chain sequence along with its context. The antigen is undetermined. The protocol was immunoSEQ multiplex PCR, while the TCRdb copy is restricted to in-frame clones and leaves out a portion. In the table there are 25,000 to 35,000 clones, approximately 75% of which are singletons. These data belong to a study of radiotherapy plus CTLA-4 blockade in lung cancer. Across the study: There were objective responses in roughly 18% of patients, and 31% had disease control. Study-level points and caveats: The authors reported that early blood T cell clone dynamics, with interferon-beta, best predicted response.

The V and J ends lost 5 bases and 5 bases, in that order; junction bases with no gene match: 3. The length of the CDR3 is 13 residues. Germline V gene lookup returns CDR1 MNHNS and CDR2 SASEGT. With ipilimumab providing CTLA-4 blockade, focal radiation was administered to patients who had chemo-refractory metastatic non-small-cell lung cancer. Sequencing was performed on peripheral blood, taken from a patient treated with radiotherapy plus ipilimumab. The rearrangement links TRBV6-1 to TRBJ1-2, with 9 nucleotides matching TRBD1. This TCR was recovered from a human donor with non-small cell lung cancer that progressed on radiotherapy plus ipilimumab. In DNA, the CDR3 is TGTGCCAGCAGTACAGGGGGCTGGTATGGCTACACCTTC. Its protein product is CASSTGGWYGYTF.